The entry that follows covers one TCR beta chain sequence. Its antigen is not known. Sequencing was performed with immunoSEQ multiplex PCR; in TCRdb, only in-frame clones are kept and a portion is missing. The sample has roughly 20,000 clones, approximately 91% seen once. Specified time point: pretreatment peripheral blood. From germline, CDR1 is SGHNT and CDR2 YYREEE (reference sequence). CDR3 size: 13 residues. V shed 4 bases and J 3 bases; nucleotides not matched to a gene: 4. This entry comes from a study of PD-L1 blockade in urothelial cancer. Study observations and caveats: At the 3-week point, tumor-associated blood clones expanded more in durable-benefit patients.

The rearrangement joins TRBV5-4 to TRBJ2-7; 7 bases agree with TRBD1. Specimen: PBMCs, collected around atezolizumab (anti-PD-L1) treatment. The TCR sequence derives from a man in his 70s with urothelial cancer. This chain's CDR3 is CASSGGQNYEQYF. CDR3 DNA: TGTGCCAGCAGCGGGGGACAGAACTACGAGCAGTACTTC.